These T cell receptor beta chains were read from a single sample in a study of blood T cell repertoires in COVID-19. This table comes from immunoSEQ multiplex PCR, and its TCRdb copy is limited to in-frame clones, with some not included. This table has some 97,000 clones, roughly nine tenths appearing once. Source material: peripheral blood. The receptor set was obtained from a man aged 60 to 75 with acute or convalescent COVID-19. Both conserved end residues are part of each CDR3. Fields, in order: D gene, J gene, V gene, clone size, CDR3 protein, CDR3 DNA. The D gene is left open where the match is weak. Part of the rows lack a size; the others show once, few, many or a class for expanded clones.

TRBD1 | TRBJ1-5 | TRBV7-8 | . | CASSPTPGTAFDQPQHF | TGTGCCAGCAGCCCCACCCCCGGGACAGCTTTCGATCAGCCCCAGCATTTT
. | TRBJ1-2 | TRBV10-2 | . | CASSPGGDNYGYTF | TGCGCCAGCAGTCCTGGGGGCGATAACTATGGCTACACCTTC
. | TRBJ2-6 | TRBV19 | . | CASSPGRGATLSGANVLTF | TGTGCCAGTAGTCCTGGAAGGGGTGCGACCCTCTCTGGGGCCAACGTCCTGACTTTC
. | TRBJ1-5 | TRBV24-1 | . | CATSYTGNQPQHF | TGTGCCACCAGTTACACAGGTAATCAGCCCCAGCATTTT
. | TRBJ2-3 | TRBV7-9 | . | CASSLGRGDGADTQYF | TGTGCCAGCAGCCTTGGACGGGGAGATGGGGCAGATACGCAGTATTTT
. | TRBJ2-3 | TRBV2 | once | CASSEARGFGTDTQYF | TGTGCCAGCAGTGAAGCCCGGGGGTTCGGCACAGATACGCAGTATTTT
. | TRBJ2-6 | TRBV24-1 | . | CATSDRALGHPLGANVLTF | TGTGCCACCAGTGATCGAGCATTAGGACACCCTCTTGGGGCCAACGTCCTGACTTTC
TRBD1 | TRBJ2-3 | TRBV23-1 | . | CASSQPPGQSTDTQYF | TGCGCCAGCAGTCAACCCCCGGGACAGAGCACAGATACGCAGTATTTT
TRBD1 | TRBJ1-4 | TRBV4-2 | . | CASSQERRGLEKLFF | TGTGCCAGCAGCCAAGAACGCAGGGGGCTGGAAAAACTGTTTTTT
TRBD1 | TRBJ1-2 | TRBV4-1 | once | CASSPTDRVDYGYTF | TGCGCCAGCAGCCCTACAGACAGGGTCGACTATGGCTACACCTTC
TRBD1 | TRBJ2-1 | TRBV5-8 | . | CASSLGTGVNEQFF | TGTGCCAGCAGCTTGGGGACAGGTGTAAATGAGCAGTTCTTC
. | TRBJ1-2 | TRBV29-1 | . | CSVGGLGGDGYTF | TGCAGCGTTGGTGGGCTGGGGGGGGATGGCTACACCTTC
. | TRBJ1-5 | TRBV6-1 | . | CASSDGQSNQPQHF | TGTGCCAGCAGTGACGGACAGAGCAATCAGCCCCAGCATTTT
. | TRBJ1-1 | TRBV5-5 | . | CASSRTPGSRENTEAFF | TGTGCCAGCAGCCGTACGCCAGGTTCTCGGGAGAACACTGAAGCTTTCTTT
. | TRBJ2-7 | TRBV28 | . | CASINSGFQEQYF | TGTGCCAGCATCAATAGCGGTTTTCAGGAGCAGTACTTC
. | TRBJ1-4 | TRBV11-2 | few | CASSLYRASNEKLFF | TGTGCCAGCAGCCTGTACAGAGCTTCTAATGAAAAACTGTTTTTT
. | TRBJ2-3 | TRBV24-1 | . | CATSDPTGPDTQYF | TGTGCCACCAGTGACCCGACAGGCCCCGATACGCAGTATTTT
. | TRBJ1-5 | TRBV7-2 | . | CASSLTEYQPQHF | TGTGCCAGCAGCCTGACAGAATATCAGCCCCAGCATTTT
. | TRBJ1-1 | TRBV5-5 | few | CASSAEGSTEAFF | TGTGCCAGCAGCGCAGAAGGGAGCACTGAAGCTTTCTTT
TRBD1 | TRBJ1-1 | TRBV5-5 | once | CASSPKAGGWITEAFF | TGTGCCAGCAGCCCGAAGGCAGGGGGCTGGATCACTGAAGCTTTCTTT
. | TRBJ2-2 | TRBV6-5 | . | CASRQVTNTGELFF | TGTGCCAGCAGACAGGTTACGAACACCGGGGAGCTGTTTTTT
TRBD1 | TRBJ1-1 | TRBV2 | . | CASSEFSGGTEAFF | TGTGCCAGCAGCGAATTTTCAGGGGGCACTGAAGCTTTCTTT
TRBD1 | TRBJ2-2 | TRBV29-1 | . | CSVGHRGRGELFF | TGCAGCGTTGGGCACAGGGGGCGGGGGGAGCTGTTTTTT
TRBD1 | TRBJ2-1 | TRBV24-1 | . | CATSDRRQGEFF | TGTGCCACCAGTGACCGTCGACAGGGCGAGTTCTTC
TRBD1 | TRBJ2-2 | TRBV19 | . | CASRGTGFGVTGELFF | TGTGCCAGTAGGGGGACAGGGTTCGGAGTCACCGGGGAGCTGTTTTTT
. | TRBJ2-5 | TRBV11-2 | few | CASGGSLSETQYF | TGTGCCAGCGGCGGGTCCCTGTCGGAGACCCAGTACTTC
. | TRBJ2-1 | TRBV6-5 | . | CASTIAVSSYNEQFF | TGTGCCAGCACCATAGCGGTTAGCTCCTACAATGAGCAGTTCTTC
TRBD2 | TRBJ2-1 | TRBV24-1 | . | CATSGTSGNNEQFF | TGTGCCACCAGTGGGACTAGCGGGAACAATGAGCAGTTCTTC
. | TRBJ1-5 | TRBV21-1 | . | CASSKRGTGKIGYGQPQHF | TGTGCCAGCAGCAAACGAGGGACAGGTAAAATTGGTTACGGTCAGCCCCAGCATTTT
TRBD1 | TRBJ1-2 | TRBV11-3 | . | CASSFPGTEILLNGYTF | TGTGCCAGCAGCTTCCCCGGGACAGAGATACTGCTTAATGGCTACACCTTC
TRBD1 | TRBJ2-3 | TRBV24-1 | . | CATSGPGQGVDTQYF | TGTGCCACCAGTGGCCCGGGACAGGGGGTAGATACGCAGTATTTT